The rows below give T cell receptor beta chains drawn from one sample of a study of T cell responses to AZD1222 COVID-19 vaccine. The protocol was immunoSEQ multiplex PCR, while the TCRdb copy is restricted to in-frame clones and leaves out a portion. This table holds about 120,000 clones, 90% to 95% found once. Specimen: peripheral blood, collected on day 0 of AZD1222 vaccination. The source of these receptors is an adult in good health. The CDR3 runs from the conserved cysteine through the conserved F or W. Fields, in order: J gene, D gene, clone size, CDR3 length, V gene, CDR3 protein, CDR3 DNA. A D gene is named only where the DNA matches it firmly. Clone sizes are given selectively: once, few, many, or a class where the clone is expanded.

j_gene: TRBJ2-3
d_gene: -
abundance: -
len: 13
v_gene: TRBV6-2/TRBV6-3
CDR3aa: CASSYGPSGTQYF
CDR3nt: TGTGCCAGCAGTTACGGGCCGTCGGGTACGCAGTATTTT

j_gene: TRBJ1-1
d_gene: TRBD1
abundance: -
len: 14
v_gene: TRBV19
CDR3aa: CASSIGTVNTEAFF
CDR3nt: TGTGCCAGTAGTATCGGGACAGTGAACACTGAAGCTTTCTTT

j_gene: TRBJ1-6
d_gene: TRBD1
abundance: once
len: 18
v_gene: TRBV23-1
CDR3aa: CASSRLGQPNAGHSPLHF
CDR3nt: TGCGCCAGCAGCAGACTGGGACAGCCTAACGCTGGTCATTCACCCCTCCACTTT

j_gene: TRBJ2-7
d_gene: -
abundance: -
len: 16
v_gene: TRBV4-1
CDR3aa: CASSQDLGGVSYEQYF
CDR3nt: TGCGCCAGCAGCCAAGATCTAGGGGGAGTCTCCTACGAGCAGTACTTC

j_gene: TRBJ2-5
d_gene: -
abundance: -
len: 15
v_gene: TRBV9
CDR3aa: CASSVVGGTQETQYF
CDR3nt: TGTGCCAGCAGCGTAGTGGGGGGAACCCAAGAGACCCAGTACTTC

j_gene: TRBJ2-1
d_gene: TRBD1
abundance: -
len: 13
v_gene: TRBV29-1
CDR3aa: CSGIRQGAIEQFF
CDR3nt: TGCAGCGGGATACGACAGGGGGCAATTGAGCAGTTCTTC

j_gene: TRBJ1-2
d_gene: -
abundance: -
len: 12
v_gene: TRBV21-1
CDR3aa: CASSLRPYGYTF
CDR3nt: TGTGCCAGCAGCCTCCGCCCCTATGGCTACACCTTC

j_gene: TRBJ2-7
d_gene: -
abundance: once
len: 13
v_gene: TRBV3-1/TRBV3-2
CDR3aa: CASSQGRGSEQYF
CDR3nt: TGTGCCAGCAGCCAAGGGCGGGGATCCGAGCAGTACTTC

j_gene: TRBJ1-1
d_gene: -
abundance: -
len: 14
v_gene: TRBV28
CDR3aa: CASSPPSGYTEAFF
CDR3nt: TGTGCCAGCAGCCCACCATCAGGGTACACTGAAGCTTTCTTT

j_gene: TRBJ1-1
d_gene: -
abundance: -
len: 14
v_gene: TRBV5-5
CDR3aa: CASSLQTGNTEAFF
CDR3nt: TGTGCCAGCAGCTTACAAACAGGGAACACTGAAGCTTTCTTT

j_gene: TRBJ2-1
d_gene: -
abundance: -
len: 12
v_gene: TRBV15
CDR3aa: CATSRPHNEQFF
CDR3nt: TGTGCCACCAGCAGGCCCCACAATGAGCAGTTCTTC

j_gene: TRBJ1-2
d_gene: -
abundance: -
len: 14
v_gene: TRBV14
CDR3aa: CASSQDFGGVGYTF
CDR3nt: TGTGCCAGCAGCCAAGATTTCGGAGGGGTTGGCTACACCTTC

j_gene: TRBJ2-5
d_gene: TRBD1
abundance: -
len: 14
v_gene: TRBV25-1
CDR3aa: CASSATGGGETQYF
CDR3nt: TGTGCCAGCAGTGCCACAGGGGGCGGAGAGACCCAGTACTTC

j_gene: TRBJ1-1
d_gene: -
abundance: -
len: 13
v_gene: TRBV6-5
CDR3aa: CASSRVWGTEAFF
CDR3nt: TGTGCCAGCAGCCGAGTATGGGGCACTGAAGCTTTCTTT

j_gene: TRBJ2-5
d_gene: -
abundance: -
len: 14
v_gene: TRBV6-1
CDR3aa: CASSDSGRQETQYF
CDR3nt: TGTGCCAGCAGTGATTCGGGGAGGCAAGAGACCCAGTACTTC

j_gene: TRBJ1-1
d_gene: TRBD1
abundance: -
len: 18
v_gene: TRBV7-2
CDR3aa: CAEPLRNRGRALGTEAFF
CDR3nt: TGTGCCGAACCCCTTCGAAACAGGGGGCGGGCTTTGGGCACTGAAGCTTTCTTT

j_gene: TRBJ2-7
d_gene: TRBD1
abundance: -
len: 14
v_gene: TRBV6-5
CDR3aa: CASSPLGQSYEQYF
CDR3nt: TGTGCCAGCAGTCCCCTGGGACAGTCCTACGAGCAGTACTTC

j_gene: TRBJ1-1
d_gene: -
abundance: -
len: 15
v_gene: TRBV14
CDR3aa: CASSRGGPVDTEAFF
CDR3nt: TGTGCCAGCAGCCGGGGGGGCCCGGTTGACACTGAAGCTTTCTTT

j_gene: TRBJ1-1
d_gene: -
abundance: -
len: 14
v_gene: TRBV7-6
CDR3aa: CASSLPGLNTEAFF
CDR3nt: TGTGCCAGCAGCTTACCAGGGTTGAACACTGAAGCTTTCTTT

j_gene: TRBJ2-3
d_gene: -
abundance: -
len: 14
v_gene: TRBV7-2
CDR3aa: CASSKDWRGDTQYF
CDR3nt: TGTGCCAGCAGCAAGGATTGGCGAGGAGATACGCAGTATTTT

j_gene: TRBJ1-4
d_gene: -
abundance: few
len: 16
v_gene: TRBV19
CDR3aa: CASSSMPVVRGEKLFF
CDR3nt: TGTGCCAGTAGTAGTATGCCGGTCGTCAGGGGCGAAAAACTGTTTTTT

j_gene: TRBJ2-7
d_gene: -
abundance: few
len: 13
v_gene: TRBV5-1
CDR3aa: CASSLDRTYEQYF
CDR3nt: TGCGCCAGCAGCTTGGACAGGACCTACGAGCAGTACTTC

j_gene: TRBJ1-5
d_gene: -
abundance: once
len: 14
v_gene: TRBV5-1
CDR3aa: CASSLEGSYQPQHF
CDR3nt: TGCGCCAGCAGCTTGGAAGGCAGTTATCAGCCCCAGCATTTT

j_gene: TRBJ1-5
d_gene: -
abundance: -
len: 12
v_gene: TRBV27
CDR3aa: CASSSPLGPQHF
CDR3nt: TGTGCCAGCAGTTCGCCTTTGGGGCCCCAGCATTTT